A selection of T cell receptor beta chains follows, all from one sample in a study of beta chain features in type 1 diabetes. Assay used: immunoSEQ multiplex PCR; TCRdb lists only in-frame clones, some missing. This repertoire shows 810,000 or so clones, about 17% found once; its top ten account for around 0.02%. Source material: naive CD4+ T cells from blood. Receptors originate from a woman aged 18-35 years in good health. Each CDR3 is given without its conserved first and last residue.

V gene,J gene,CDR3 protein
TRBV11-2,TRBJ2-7,ASSLDLFSGRAHEQY
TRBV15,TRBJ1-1,ATSSRGAGRRVEAF
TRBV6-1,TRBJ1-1,ASSERRRLGTEAF
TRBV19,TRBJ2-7,ASIREGDRPHEQY
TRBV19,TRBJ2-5,ASLRTSGLQETQY
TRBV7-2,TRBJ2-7,ASSLGILGLAKYEQY
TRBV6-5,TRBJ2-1,ASSYSRQGYNEQF
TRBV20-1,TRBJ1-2,SAREHYGYT
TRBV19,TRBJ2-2,ASSLPTGRNTGELF
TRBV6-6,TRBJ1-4,ASSGRGVTNEKLF
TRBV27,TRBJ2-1,ASSPYKPGSRRSYEQF
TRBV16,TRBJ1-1,ASSPVQGLEAF
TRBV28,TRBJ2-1,ASKWDSYNEQF
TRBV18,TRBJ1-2,ASSPGRDDGYT
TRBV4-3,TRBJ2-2,ASSQIDRANTGELF
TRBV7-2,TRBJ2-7,ASSTAGEPIYEQY
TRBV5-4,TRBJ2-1,ASSRGTPNREQF
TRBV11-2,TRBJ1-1,ASSLDPDRSKAF
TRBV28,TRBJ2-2,ASSIYGELF
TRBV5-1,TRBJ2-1,ASSILYNEQF
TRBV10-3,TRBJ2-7,AITATSGQYEQY
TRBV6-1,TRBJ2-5,ASSEGNGKTQY
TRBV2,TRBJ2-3,ASSDQLRDTDTQY
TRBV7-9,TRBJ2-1,ASSLVLREQF
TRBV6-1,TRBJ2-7,ASSEDSTYEQY
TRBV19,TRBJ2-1,ASSIVPGLGFHEQF
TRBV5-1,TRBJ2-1,ASSLGSGWRSYNEQF